The clone carrying this T cell receptor (beta chain) was recorded once. The antigen is undetermined. Clones were read by immunoSEQ multiplex PCR, and TCRdb kept only the in-frame ones, dropping some. The data contain 350,000 to 400,000 clones, around 85% of them singletons. The CDR3 consists of 15 residues. The germline V gene encodes CDR1 GTSNPN and CDR2 SVGIG (reference sequence). With V trimmed by 1 base and J by 1 base, 3 bases remained unmatched. Treatment defined: roughly 20 received Ad26.COV2.S at low or high dose, single or two shots; roughly five received placebo; per-sample allocation not given. All samples were drawn on day 63, counting from the first vaccine or placebo injection. A Boston donor was an adult aged 18-55 years. The data were taken from a study of Ad26.COV2.S vaccination and SARS-CoV-2 variants. Across the whole study: Each vaccinee took Ad26.COV2.S intramuscularly, once or twice 56 days apart.

Study outcomes and limitations: Comparable non-spike TCR breadth was observed in vaccine and placebo recipients. Measures of TCR breadth and depth may have fallen short of total T cell responses.

Sequencing was performed on peripheral blood, taken in a trial of Ad26.COV2.S vaccine versus placebo. The genes are TRBV30 and TRBJ2-3; 9 positions agree with TRBD1. The receptor was derived from a person between 18 and 65 years old who received the Ad26.COV2.S COVID-19 vaccine or a placebo. The CDR3 sequence: CAWSDRDRGTDTQYF. The CDR3 DNA follows: TGTGCCTGGAGTGATCGGGACAGGGGCACAGATACGCAGTATTTT.